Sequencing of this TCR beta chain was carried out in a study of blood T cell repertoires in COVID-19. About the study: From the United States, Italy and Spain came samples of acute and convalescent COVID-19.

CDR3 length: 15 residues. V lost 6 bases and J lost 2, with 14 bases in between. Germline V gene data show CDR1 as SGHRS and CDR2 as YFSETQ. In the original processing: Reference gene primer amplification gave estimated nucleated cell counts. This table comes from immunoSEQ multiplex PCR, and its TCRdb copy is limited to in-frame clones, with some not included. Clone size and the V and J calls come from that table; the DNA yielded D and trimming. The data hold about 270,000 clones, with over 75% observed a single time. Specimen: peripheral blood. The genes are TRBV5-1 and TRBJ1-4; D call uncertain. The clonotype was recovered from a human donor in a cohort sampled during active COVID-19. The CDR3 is CASKAIGGTNEKLFF. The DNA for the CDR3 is TGCGCCAGCAAAGCCATCGGAGGGACTAATGAAAAACTGTTTTTT.